The present T cell receptor beta chain was sequenced within a study of shared clonotypes between healthy human individuals. Whole-study findings and limits: Memory subsets generally showed lower estimated richness than naive subsets. Relative to clonotypes present in all four donors, those not shared had lower generation probabilities. Rarefaction revealed incomplete sorted-subset sequencing despite large depth.

The V gene end was trimmed by 0 bases and the J gene end by 2 bases; junction bases not matched to a gene: 5. CDR1 is SEHNR and CDR2 is FQNEAQ in the germline V gene (reference sequence). The CDR3 has 16 amino acids. Terminally differentiated effector memory CD45RA+ cells were excluded by CCR7 positive selection of CD45RO-negative cells. Healthy HIV-negative adults with no recent acute infections or vaccinations were recruited as donors. This table comes from immunoSEQ multiplex PCR, and its TCRdb copy is limited to in-frame clones, with some not included. The sample yields 2 million to 2.5 million clones, about 95% seen once. A word on this clone: The antigen is undetermined.

Sequencing used naive CD8+ T cells sorted from blood. The chain uses TRBV7-9 and TRBJ2-7; 9 bases are a match to TRBD2. The TCR originated in a man aged 18-30 years in good health. The CDR3, as DNA: TGTGCCAGCAGCTTAGCGGGACTAGCCTATGCCTACGAGCAGTACTTC. It specifies CASSLAGLAYAYEQYF.